This T cell receptor (beta chain) is drawn from a study of CD8 T cells in Susac syndrome. Findings and caveats of the study: Peak Susac CD8+ clonal expansion occurred in TEMRA cells and active patients.

The germline V gene has CDR1 LNHDA and CDR2 SQIVND (reference sequence). V was trimmed by 5 bases and J by 4 bases, leaving 14 bases between them. The CDR3 runs to 14 residues. This clonotype was counted once. Antigen: not known. When the RNA was reverse transcribed, random hexamers were used with an input of about 0.45 to 1 ug. Amplification of the TCR beta CDR3 was carried out by immunoSEQ multiplex PCR, which spanned a total of 54 Vbeta and 13 Jbeta segments. MiXCR was run by TCRdb on the immunoSEQ multiplex PCR reads, yielding one entry per CDR3 protein. Of tens of thousands of distinct CDR3 sequences listed, 85% to 95% are singletons.

The gene calls are TRBV19 and TRBJ1-2, with TRBD1 as a possible D gene (5 bases). The sequenced sample was CD8+ T cells from PBMCs. The clonotype comes from a human donor with Susac syndrome. CDR3 bases: TGTGCCAGTAGTCCCGGGACGGTGACCTATGGCTACACCTTC. This codes for CASSPGTVTYGYTF.